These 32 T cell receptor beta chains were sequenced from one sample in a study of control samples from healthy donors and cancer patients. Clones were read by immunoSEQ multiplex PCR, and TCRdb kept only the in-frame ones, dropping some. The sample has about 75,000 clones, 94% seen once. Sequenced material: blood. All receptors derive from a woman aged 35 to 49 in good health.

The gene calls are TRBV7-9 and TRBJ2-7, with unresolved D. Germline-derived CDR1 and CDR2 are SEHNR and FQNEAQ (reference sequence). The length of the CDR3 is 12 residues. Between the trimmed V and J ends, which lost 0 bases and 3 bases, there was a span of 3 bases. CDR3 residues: CASSLANYEQYF. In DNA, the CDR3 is TGTGCCAGCAGCTTAGCGAACTACGAGCAGTACTTC.

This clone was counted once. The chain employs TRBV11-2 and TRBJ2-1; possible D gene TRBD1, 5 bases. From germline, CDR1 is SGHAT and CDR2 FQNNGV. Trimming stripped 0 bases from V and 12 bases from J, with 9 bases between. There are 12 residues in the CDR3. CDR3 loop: CASSLDHQGQFF. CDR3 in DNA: TGTGCCAGCAGCTTAGATCATCAGGGGCAGTTCTTC.

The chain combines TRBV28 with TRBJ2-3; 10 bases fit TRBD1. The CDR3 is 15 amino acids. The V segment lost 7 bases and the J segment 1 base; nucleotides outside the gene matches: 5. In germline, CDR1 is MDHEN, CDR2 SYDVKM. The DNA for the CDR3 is TGTGCCAGCAAGACAGGGGGCGGGGGCACAGATACGCAGTATTTT. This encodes CASKTGGGGTDTQYF.

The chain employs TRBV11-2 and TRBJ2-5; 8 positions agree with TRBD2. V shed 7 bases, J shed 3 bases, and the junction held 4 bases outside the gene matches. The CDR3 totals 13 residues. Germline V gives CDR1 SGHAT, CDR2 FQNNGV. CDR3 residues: CASTQRGKETQYF. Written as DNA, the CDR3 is TGTGCCAGCACCCAGCGGGGGAAAGAGACCCAGTACTTC.

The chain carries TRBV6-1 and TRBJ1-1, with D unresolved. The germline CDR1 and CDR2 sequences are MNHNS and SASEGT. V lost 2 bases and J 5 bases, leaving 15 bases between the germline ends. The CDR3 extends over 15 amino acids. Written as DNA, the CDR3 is TGTGCCAGCAGTGAATTGACCTGGGGAGGAACTGAAGCTTTCTTT. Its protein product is CASSELTWGGTEAFF.

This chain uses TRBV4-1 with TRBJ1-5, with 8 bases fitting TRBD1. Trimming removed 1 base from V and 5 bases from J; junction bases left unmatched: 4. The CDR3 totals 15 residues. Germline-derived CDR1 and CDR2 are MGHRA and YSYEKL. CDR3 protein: CASSQGQGRHQPQHF. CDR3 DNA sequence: TGCGCCAGCAGCCAAGGACAGGGGCGACATCAGCCCCAGCATTTT.

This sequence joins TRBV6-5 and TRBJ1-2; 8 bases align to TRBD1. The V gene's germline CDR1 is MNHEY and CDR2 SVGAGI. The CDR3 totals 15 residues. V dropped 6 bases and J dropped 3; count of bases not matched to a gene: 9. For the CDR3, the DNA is TGTGCCAGCAGCCGAGGACAGGGTAATTACTATGGCTACACCTTC. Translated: CASSRGQGNYYGYTF.

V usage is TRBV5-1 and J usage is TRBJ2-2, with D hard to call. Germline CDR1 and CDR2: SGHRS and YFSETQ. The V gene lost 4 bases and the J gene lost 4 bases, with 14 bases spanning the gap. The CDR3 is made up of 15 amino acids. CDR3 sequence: CASSREGSGTGELFF. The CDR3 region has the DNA TGCGCCAGCAGCCGAGAAGGGTCTGGCACCGGGGAGCTGTTTTTT.

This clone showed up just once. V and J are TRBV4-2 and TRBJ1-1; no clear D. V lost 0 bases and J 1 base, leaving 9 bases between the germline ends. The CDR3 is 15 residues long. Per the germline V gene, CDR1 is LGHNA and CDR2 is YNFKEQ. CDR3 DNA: TGTGCCAGCAGCCAAGATTTTCCGGGGAACACTGAAGCTTTCTTT. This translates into CASSQDFPGNTEAFF.

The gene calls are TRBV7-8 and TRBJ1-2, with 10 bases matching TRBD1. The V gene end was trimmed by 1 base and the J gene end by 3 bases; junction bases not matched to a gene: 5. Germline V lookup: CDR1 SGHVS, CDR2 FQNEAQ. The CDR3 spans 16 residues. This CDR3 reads CASSLGTGGIYYGYTF. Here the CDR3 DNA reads TGTGCCAGCAGCTTAGGGACAGGGGGGATTTACTATGGCTACACCTTC.

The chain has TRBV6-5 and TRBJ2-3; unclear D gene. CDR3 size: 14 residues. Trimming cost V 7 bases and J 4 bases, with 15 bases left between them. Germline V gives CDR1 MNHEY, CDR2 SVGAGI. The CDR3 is CASTQDSGADTQYF. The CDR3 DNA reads TGTGCCAGCACCCAAGACTCTGGGGCAGATACGCAGTATTTT.

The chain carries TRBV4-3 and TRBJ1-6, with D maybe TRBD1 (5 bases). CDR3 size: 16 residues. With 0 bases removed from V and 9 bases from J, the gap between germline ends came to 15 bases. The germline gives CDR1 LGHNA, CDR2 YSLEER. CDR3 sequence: CASSQDYQGVGSPLHF. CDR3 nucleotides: TGCGCCAGCAGCCAAGATTATCAAGGGGTGGGTTCACCCCTCCACTTT.

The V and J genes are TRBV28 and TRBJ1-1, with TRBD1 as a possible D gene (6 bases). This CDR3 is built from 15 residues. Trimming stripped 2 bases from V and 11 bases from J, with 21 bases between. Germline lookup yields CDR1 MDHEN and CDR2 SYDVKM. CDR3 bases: TGTGCCAGCAGTTTAGATTTTCTGGGACACCAAGCTGCTTTCTTT. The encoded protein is CASSLDFLGHQAAFF. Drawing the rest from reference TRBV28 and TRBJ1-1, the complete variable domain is DVKVTQSSRYLVKRTGEKVFLECVQDMDHENMFWYRQDPGLGLRLIYFSYDVKMKEKGDIPEGYSVSREKKERFSLILESASTNQTSMYLCASSLDFLGHQAAFFGQGTRLTVV.

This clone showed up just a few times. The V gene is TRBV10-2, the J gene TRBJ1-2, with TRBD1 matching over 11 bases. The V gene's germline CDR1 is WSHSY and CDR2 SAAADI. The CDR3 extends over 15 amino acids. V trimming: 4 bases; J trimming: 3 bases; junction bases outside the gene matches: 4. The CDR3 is CASSAGQGAYYGYTF. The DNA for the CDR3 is TGCGCCAGCAGTGCTGGACAGGGGGCATACTATGGCTACACCTTC.

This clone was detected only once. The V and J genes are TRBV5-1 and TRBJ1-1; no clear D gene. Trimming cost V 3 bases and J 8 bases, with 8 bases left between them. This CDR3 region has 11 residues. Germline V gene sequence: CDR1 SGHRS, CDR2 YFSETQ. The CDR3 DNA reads TGCGCCAGCAGCTCAACCGTCGAAGCTTTCTTT. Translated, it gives CASSSTVEAFF.

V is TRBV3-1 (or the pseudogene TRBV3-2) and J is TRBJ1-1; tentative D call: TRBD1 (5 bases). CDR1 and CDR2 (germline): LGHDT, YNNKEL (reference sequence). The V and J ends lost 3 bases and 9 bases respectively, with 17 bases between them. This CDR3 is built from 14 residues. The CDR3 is CASSQAMGLSKAFF. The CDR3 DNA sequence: TGTGCCAGCAGCCAGGCGATGGGACTGAGTAAAGCTTTCTTT.

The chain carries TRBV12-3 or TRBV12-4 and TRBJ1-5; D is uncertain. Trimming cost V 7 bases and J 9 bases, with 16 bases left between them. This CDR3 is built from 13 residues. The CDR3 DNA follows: TGTGCCAGCACCCTTGCTGGTGAGCTGCCCCAGCATTTT. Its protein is CASTLAGELPQHF.

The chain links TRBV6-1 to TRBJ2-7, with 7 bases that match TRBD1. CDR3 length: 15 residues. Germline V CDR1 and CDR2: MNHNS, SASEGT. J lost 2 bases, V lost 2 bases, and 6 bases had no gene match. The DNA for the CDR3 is TGTGCCAGCAGTGAAAAAACAGGGGTACCCTACGAGCAGTACTTC. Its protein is CASSEKTGVPYEQYF.

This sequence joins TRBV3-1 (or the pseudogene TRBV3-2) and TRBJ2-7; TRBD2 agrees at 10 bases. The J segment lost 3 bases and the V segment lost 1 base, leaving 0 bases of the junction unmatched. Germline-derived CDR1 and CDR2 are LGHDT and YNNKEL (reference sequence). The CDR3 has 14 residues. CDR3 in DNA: TGTGCCAGCAGCCAAGGACTAGCGGGCTACGAGCAGTACTTC. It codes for CASSQGLAGYEQYF.

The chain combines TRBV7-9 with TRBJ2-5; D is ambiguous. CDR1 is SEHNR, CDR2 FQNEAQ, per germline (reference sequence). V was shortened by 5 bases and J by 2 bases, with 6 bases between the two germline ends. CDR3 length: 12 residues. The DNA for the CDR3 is TGTGCCAGCAGCCTGTGGCAAGAGACCCAGTACTTC. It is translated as CASSLWQETQYF.

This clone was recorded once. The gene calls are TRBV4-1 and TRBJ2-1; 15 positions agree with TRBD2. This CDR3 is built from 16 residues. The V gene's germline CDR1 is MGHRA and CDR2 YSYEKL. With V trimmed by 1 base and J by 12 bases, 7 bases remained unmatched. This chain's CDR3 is CASSQVGGLAGGWQFF. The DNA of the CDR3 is TGCGCCAGCAGCCAAGTAGGGGGACTAGCGGGAGGCTGGCAGTTCTTC.

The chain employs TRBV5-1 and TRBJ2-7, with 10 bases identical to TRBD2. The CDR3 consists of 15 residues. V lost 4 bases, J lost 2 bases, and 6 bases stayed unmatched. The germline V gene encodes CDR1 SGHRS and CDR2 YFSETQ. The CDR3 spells CASSVVGTSAYEQYF. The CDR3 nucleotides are TGCGCCAGCAGCGTTGTCGGGACTAGCGCCTACGAGCAGTACTTC. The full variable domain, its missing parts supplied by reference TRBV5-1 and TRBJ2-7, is KAGVTQTPRYLIKTRGQQVTLSCSPISGHRSVSWYQQTPGQGLQFLFEYFSETQRNKGNFPGRFSGRQFSNSRSEMNVSTLELGDSALYLCASSVVGTSAYEQYFGPGTRLTVT.

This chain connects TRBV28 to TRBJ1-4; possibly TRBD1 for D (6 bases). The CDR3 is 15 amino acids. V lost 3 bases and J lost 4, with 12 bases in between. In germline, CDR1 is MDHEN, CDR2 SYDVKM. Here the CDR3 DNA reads TGTGCCAGCAGTTTGGGACAAACGGGTAATGAAAAACTGTTTTTT. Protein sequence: CASSLGQTGNEKLFF.

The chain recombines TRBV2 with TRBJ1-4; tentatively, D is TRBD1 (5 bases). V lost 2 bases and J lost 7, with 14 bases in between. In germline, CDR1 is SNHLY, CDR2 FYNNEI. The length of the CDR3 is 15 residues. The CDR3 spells CASSEWQGGSEKLFF. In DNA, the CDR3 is TGTGCCAGCAGTGAATGGCAGGGTGGGAGTGAAAAACTGTTTTTT.

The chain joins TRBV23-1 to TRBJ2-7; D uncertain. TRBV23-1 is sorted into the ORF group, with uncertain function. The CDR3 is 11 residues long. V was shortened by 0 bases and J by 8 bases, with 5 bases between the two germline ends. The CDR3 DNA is TGCGCCAGCAGTCAATCGGAAAAGCAGTACTTC. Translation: CASSQSEKQYF.

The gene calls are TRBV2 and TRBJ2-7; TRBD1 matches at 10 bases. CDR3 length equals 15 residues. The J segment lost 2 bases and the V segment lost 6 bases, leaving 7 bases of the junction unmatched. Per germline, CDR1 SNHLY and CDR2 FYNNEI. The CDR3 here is CASSREGTGAYEQYF. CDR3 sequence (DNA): TGTGCCAGCAGCCGGGAGGGGACAGGGGCCTACGAGCAGTACTTC.

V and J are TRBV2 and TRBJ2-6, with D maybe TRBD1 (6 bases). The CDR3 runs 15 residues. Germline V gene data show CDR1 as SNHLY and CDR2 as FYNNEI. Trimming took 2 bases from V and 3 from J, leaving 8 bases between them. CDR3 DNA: TGTGCCAGCAGTGAACAGGGGATTGGGGCCAACGTCCTGACTTTC. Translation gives CASSEQGIGANVLTF.

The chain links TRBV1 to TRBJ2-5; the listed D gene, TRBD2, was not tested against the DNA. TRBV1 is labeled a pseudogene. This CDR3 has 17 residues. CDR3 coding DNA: TGCACCAGCAGCCAAGATCCCCCTAGCGGATACCAAGAGACCCAGTACTTC. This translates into CTSSQDPPSGYQETQYF.

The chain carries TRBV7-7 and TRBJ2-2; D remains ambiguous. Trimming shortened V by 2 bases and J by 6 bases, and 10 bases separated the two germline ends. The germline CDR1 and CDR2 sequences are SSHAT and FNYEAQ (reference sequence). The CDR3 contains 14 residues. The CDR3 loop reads CASSLSVFSGELFF. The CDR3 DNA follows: TGTGCCAGCAGCTTATCCGTTTTTTCCGGGGAGCTGTTTTTT.

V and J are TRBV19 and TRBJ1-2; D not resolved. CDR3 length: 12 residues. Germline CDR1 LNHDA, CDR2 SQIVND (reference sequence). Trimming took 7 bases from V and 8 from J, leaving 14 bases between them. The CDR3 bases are TGTGCCAGTACAAAGGGTGCGGCGGGCTACACCTTC. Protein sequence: CASTKGAAGYTF.

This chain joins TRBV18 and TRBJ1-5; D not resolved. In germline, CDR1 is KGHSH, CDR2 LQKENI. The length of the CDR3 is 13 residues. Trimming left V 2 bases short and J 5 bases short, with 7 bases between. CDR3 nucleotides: TGTGCCAGCTCACCAGGAAGGGATCAGCCCCAGCATTTT. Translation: CASSPGRDQPQHF.

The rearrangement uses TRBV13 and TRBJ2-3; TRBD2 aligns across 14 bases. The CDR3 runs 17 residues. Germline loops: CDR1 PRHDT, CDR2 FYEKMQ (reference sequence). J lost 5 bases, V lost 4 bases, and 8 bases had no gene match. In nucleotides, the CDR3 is TGTGCCAGCAGCTCTTTCCCGGGACTAGCGGGAGTAGATACGCAGTATTTT. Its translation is CASSSFPGLAGVDTQYF.